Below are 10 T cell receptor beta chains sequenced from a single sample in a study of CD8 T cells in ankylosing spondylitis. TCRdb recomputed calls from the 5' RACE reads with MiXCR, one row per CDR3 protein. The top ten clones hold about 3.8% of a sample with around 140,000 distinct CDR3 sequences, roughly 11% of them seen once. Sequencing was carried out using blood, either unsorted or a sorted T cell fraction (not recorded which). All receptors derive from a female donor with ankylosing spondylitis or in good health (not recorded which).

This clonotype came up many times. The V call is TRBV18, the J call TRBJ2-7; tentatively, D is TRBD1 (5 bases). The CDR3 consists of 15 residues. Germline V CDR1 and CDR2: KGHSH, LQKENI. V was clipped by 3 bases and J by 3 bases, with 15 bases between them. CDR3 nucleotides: TGTGCCAGCTCACCGGGTTTGGGGCAGAACTACGAGCAGTACTTC. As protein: CASSPGLGQNYEQYF.

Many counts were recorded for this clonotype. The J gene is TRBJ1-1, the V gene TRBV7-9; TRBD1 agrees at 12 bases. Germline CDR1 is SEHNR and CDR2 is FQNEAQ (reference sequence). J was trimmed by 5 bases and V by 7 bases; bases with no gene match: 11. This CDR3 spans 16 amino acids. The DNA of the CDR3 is TGTGCCAGCACACGTGGGACAGGGGGCGTAAAAACTGAAGCTTTCTTT. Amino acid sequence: CASTRGTGGVKTEAFF. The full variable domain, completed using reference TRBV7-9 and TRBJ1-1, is DTGVSQNPRHKITKRGQNVTFRCDPISEHNRLYWYRQTLGQGPEFLTYFQNEAQLEKSRLLSDRFSAERPKGSFSTLEIQRTEQGDSAMYLCASTRGTGGVKTEAFFGQGTRLTVV.

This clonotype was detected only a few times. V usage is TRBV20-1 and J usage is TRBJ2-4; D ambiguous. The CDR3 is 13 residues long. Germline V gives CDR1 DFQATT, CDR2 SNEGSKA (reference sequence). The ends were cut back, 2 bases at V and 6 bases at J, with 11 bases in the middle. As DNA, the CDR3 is TGCAGTGCTAGATCTCTGGTACTAAACATTCAGTACTTC. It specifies CSARSLVLNIQYF.

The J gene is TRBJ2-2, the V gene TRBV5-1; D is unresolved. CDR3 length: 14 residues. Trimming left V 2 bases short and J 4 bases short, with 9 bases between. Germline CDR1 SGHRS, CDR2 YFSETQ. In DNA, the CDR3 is TGCGCCAGCAGCTTACCCGACATCACCGGGGAGCTGTTTTTT. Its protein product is CASSLPDITGELFF.

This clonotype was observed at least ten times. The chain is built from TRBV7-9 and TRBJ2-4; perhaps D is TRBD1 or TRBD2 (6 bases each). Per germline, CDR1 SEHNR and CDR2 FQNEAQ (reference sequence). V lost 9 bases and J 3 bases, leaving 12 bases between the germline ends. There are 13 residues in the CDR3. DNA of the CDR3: TGTGCCAGTGTCGGGGGCGACAAAAACATTCAGTACTTC. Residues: CASVGGDKNIQYF.

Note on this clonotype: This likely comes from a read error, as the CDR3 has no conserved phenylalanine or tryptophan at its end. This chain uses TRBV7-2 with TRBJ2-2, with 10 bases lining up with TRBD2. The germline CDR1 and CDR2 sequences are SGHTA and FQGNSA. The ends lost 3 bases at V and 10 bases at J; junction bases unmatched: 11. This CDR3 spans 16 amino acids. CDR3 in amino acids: CASSLLTSGPPVELFL. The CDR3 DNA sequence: TGTGCCAGCAGCTTGCTGACTAGCGGGCCCCCGGTGGAGCTGTTTTTA.

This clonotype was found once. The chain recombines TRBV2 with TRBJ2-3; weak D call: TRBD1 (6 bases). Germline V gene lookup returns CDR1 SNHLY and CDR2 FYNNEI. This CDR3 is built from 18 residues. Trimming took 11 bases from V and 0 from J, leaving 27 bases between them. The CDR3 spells CALSSPPGRGVSTDTQYF. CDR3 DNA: TGTGCCCTCAGTTCTCCCCCGGGCAGGGGAGTGAGCACAGATACGCAGTATTTT.

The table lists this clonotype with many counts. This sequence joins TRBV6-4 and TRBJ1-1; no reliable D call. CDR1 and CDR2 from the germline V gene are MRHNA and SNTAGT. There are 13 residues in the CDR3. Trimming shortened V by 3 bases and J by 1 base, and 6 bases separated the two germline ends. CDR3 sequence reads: CASSETGNTEAFF. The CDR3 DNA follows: TGTGCCAGCAGTGAAACGGGGAACACTGAAGCTTTCTTT.

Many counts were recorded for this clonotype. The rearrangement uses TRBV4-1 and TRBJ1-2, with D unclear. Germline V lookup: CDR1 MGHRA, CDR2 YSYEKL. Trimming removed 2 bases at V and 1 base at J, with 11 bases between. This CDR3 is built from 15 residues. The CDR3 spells CASSQNPTLNYGYTF. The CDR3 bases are TGCGCCAGCAGCCAAAACCCCACACTTAACTATGGCTACACCTTC.

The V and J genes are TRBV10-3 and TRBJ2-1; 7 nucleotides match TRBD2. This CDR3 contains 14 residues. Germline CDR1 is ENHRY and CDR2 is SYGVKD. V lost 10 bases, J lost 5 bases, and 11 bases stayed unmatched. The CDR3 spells CATNPGTIDNEQFF. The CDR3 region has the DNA TGTGCCACCAACCCCGGGACTATTGACAATGAGCAGTTCTTC.